This entry describes one TCR beta chain. The sample comes from a study of beta chain features in type 1 diabetes. Germline CDR1 reads MNHNS; CDR2 reads SASEGT. Trimming took 7 bases from V and 7 from J, leaving 17 bases between them. CDR3 length: 13 amino acids. cDNA synthesis used the whole RNA isolate, giving expressed TCRB sequences. The average read count of naive, central memory and regulatory T cell samples was a few million. Repertoires were generated with immunoSEQ multiplex PCR, while TCRdb's copy carries only in-frame clones and drops some. The sample records 350,000 to 400,000 clones, approximately 16% being singletons.

The chain has TRBV6-1 and TRBJ2-7; D is unresolved. The clonotype comes from a woman aged 18-35 years in good health. The sample consisted of naive CD4+ T cells from blood. DNA for the CDR3: TGTGCCAGCAAAGGATCCCGCGTCGGGGAGCAGTACTTC. Protein: CASKGSRVGEQYF.